Sequencing of this T cell receptor (beta chain) was carried out in a study of blood T cell repertoires in COVID-19. Study overall: The analysed material was cDNA or gDNA that came from T cells, B-cell-depleted T cells, or PBMCs.

Two negative PCRs, clearance, or symptom resolution characterized the recovered Cohort 3 donors. Deletions cut 5 bases from V and 7 bases from J, with 11 bases between. Germline V lookup: CDR1 SQVTM, CDR2 ANQGSEA. The length of the CDR3 is 11 residues. Original handling: Amplifying reference gene primers gave estimates of nucleated cell counts. Sequenced by immunoSEQ multiplex PCR; TCRdb stores in-frame clones only, minus some. D and trimming were read from the DNA, whereas the V and J calls and clone size are those reported in that table. The repertoire consists of hundreds of thousands of clones, with over 75% occurring once and the leading ten covering approximately 1%.

The sequence derives from a woman aged 25 to 39 who had recovered from COVID-19. The V gene is TRBV29-1, the J gene TRBJ1-1; no clear D gene. Sequencing input: PBMCs or T cells enriched from blood (not recorded which). The CDR3 nucleotides are TGCAGCGTTCTCGCGGGTGGTGAAGCTTTCTTT. Its protein product is CSVLAGGEAFF.